These T cell receptor beta chains were read from a single sample in a study of blood T cell repertoires in COVID-19. The protocol was immunoSEQ multiplex PCR, while the TCRdb copy is restricted to in-frame clones and leaves out a portion. The sample gives around 84,000 clones, over 70% of which show up once; 4.5% to 6% is in the top ten. Input material: peripheral blood. These TCRs come from a man aged 45-65 years with active or convalescent COVID-19. Both conserved end residues are part of each CDR3. Each record gives: V gene, CDR3 length, CDR3 protein.

TRBV12-3/TRBV12-4,11,CASRLGGEQFF
TRBV2,14,CASSEGLATDTQYF
TRBV9,17,CASSPSGGSSYNSPLHF
TRBV7-6,13,CASSLGPNQPQHF
TRBV14,16,CASSQERLANTGELFF
TRBV5-1,15,CASREGGGGSYEQYF
TRBV5-5,14,CASSLSQGDYEQYF
TRBV29-1,13,CSAIQGNTGELFF
TRBV18,16,CASSPPRDRGDEKLFF
TRBV9,15,CASRGEDESNQPQHF
TRBV2,15,CASSQDRGNTGELFF
TRBV3-1/TRBV3-2,17,CASSQVYSGGAGETQYF
TRBV19,13,CASSILGDREAFF
TRBV6-5,12,CASSSGHTEAFF
TRBV6-5,11,CASSDSGGRYF
TRBV19,15,CASSPFGGAADTQYF
TRBV7-3,16,CASSLGPSGGQETQYF
TRBV7-2,15,CASRLDRSAYNEQFF
TRBV7-3,13,CASIQSDRHGYTF
TRBV7-8,14,CASSLETGNTEAFF
TRBV12-3/TRBV12-4,12,CATGGAGQPQHF
TRBV4-3,13,CASSQDRGQGAFF
TRBV3-1/TRBV3-2,15,CASSQEGGLADTQYF
TRBV19,17,CASSPPGGRRRQETQYF
TRBV6-5,15,CASRGLGGGNTEAFF
TRBV18,16,CASSLLEGQGDYGYTF
TRBV7-9,14,CASSLSGGTGELFF
TRBV10-2,17,CASSESGLSRKNTEAFF
TRBV19,14,CASSTQGARYEQYF
TRBV2,15,CASSEIFGSTDTQYF
TRBV19,14,CASITEQNTGELFF
TRBV6-5,15,CASSYSRGGQSPLHF
TRBV6-1,14,CASITQGFNSPLHF
TRBV5-1,13,CASSWGGATEAFF
TRBV5-1,14,CASSGQGVGTEAFF
TRBV7-9,15,CASSLESGGGDEQFF
TRBV19,17,CASRKSGGQGANTEAFF
TRBV2,16,CASSVLRAGGRNEQFF
TRBV5-6,16,CASSPDTGAMNTEAFF
TRBV24-1,16,CATSDPQGNSNQPQHF
TRBV7-8,14,CASSIQGVKQPQHF
TRBV9,17,CASSPGGVAKAQDEQYF
TRBV3-1/TRBV3-2,15,CASRPTGIDTDTQYF
TRBV19,14,CASRIRQNTGELFF
TRBV6-6,15,CASSFGTGFNSPLHF
TRBV29-1,13,CSVVGTRGETQYF
TRBV6-5,11,CASKSRDRAFF
TRBV3-1/TRBV3-2,13,CASSQNLAGSQYF
TRBV2,12,CASSQRFGGYTF
TRBV9,16,CASSGKGRATNEKLFF
TRBV21-1,12,CASSTRNSEAFF
TRBV20-1,18,CSASQGLAGGSSYNEQFF
TRBV27,15,CASRAGWGAGNTIYF
TRBV29-1,12,CSVGRVTYEQYF
TRBV5-6,14,CASSLWDRELGYTF
TRBV4-3,16,CASSQVAGGLEGGYTF
TRBV19,14,CASSPTGANGELFF
TRBV11-2,15,CASSPDRALSYEQYF
TRBV2,12,CATTPGYAGYTF